This T cell receptor (beta chain) was found in a study of blood T cells in healthy people across ages. Germline V gene lookup returns CDR1 ENHRY and CDR2 SYGVKD. V was shortened by 5 bases and J by 6 bases, with 21 bases between the two germline ends. This CDR3 contains 16 residues. Through a sample-barcoded 5' primer and a J-beta primer mix, a second PCR was run for roughly 7 to 11 cycles. Unique molecular identifiers of 12 random nucleotides labeled each cDNA. Sequencing yielded, for each sample, at least 3 million paired-end reads carrying CDR3. TCRdb re-analysed the 5' RACE reads in MiXCR, keeping a single row per CDR3 protein. The sample contains 650,000 to 900,000 distinct CDR3 sequences, about 62% of which appear only once. This clonotype appeared a few times.

Input material: blood. The TCR originated in a man in his thirties or forties in good health. V and J are TRBV10-3 and TRBJ2-3; TRBD2 is a possible D gene (6 bases). The CDR3 DNA is TGTGCCATCAGTATGGGAGCGGGCCGGGGAGGCGATACGCAGTATTTT. Encoded protein: CAISMGAGRGGDTQYF.